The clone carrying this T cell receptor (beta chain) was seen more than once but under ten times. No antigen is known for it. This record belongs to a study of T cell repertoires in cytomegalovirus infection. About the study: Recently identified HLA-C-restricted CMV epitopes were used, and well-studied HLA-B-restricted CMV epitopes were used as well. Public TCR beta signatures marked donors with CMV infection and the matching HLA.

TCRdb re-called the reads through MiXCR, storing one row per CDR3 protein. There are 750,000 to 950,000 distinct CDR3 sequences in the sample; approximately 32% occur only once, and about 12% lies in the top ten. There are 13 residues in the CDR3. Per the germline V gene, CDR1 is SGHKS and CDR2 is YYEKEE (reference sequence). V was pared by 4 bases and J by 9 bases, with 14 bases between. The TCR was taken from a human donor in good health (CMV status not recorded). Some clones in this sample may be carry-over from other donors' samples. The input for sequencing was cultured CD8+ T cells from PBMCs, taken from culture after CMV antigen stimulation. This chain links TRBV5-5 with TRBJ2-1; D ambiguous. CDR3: CASSPSIPSEQFF. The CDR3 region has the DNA TGTGCCAGCAGCCCTTCGATCCCGAGTGAGCAGTTCTTC.